The source of this T cell receptor (beta chain) is a study of human T cells and chemical hapten exposure. There are a few counts of this clonotype. Time point noted: patch test 2, 6 weeks after DPC sensitization. Sample treatment: therapeutic diphenylcyclopropenone sensitization with weekly scalp DPC. This CDR3 is 14 amino acids long. Germline V CDR1 and CDR2: SGHVS, FQNEAQ. Deletions cut 1 base from V and 4 bases from J, with 11 bases between. TCRdb reprocessed the RACE reads via MiXCR and lists one record per CDR3 protein. The data show about 140,000 distinct CDR3 sequences, about an eighth seen once.

This TCR came from a woman aged 50 to 60 with alopecia areata. Some clones in this sample may be carry-over from other donors' samples. The V call is TRBV7-8, the J call TRBJ2-7; D gene ambiguous. The sequencing used whole blood, collected in connection with sensitization to the hapten diphenylcyclopropenone (DPC). The CDR3 loop reads CASSLETVPYEQYF. The CDR3 coding sequence is TGTGCCAGCAGCTTAGAAACGGTTCCTTACGAGCAGTACTTC.